The present TCR beta chain was sequenced within a study of blood T cell repertoires in COVID-19. Study details: COVID-19 samples from acute and convalescent phases originated in the United States, Italy and Spain. Nucleic acid was either cDNA or gDNA, and it came from T cells, B-cell-depleted T cells, or PBMCs.

Ages ranged from about 18 to 89 years, with residence in fewer than 25 US areas. Original methodology: Counts of nucleated cells, estimated from reference gene primer amplification, were obtained. The table came from immunoSEQ multiplex PCR; TCRdb's copy has only in-frame clones and leaves some out. V, J and clone size were drawn from that table, and D and trimming were deduced from the DNA. Of more than 100,000 clones listed, around 84% are singletons. The origin of this receptor is a man between 35 and 55 years old with acute COVID-19. Material for sequencing was PBMCs or T cells enriched from blood (not recorded which).

As DNA, the CDR3 is TGTGCACTTCGCGGCGGAGCTAACTATGGCTACACCTTC. This translates into CALRGGANYGYTF. This rearrangement joins TRBV30 to TRBJ1-2; D ambiguous. CDR3 length: 13 residues. Germline assignment: CDR1 GTSNPN and CDR2 SVGIG (reference sequence).